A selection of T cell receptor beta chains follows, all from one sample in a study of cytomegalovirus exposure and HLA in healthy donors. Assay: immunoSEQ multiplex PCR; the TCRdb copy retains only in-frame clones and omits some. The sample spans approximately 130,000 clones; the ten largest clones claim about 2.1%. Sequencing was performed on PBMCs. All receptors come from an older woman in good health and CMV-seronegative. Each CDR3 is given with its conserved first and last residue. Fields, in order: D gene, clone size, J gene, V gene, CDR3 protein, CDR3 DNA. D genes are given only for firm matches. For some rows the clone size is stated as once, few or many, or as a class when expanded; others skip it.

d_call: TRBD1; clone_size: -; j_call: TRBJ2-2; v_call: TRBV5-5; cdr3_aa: CASSFASGGTNTGELFF; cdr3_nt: TGTGCCAGCAGCTTTGCGTCAGGGGGTACGAACACCGGGGAGCTGTTTTTT
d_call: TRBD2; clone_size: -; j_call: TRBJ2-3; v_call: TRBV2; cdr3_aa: CASSERGGWDTQYF; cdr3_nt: TGTGCCAGCAGTGAGCGGGGGGGCTGGGATACGCAGTATTTT
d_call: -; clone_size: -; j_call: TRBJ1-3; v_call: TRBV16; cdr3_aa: CASSQSRSFSGTIYF; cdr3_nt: TGTGCCAGCAGCCAATCTAGGAGTTTCAGCGGCACCATATATTTT
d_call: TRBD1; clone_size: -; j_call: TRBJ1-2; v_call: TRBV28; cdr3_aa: CASSSRTGGFGYTF; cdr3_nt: TGTGCCAGCAGTTCGAGGACAGGGGGTTTCGGGTACACCTTC
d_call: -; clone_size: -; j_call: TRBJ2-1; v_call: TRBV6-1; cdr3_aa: CASSEQGGPYNEQFF; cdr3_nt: TGTGCCAGCAGTGAACAGGGGGGCCCCTACAATGAGCAGTTCTTC
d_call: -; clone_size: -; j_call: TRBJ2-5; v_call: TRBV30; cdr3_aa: CAWSKDIQETQYF; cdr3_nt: TGTGCCTGGAGTAAGGACATTCAAGAGACCCAGTACTTC
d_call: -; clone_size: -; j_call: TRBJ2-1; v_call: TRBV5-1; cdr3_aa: CASSTGTAYNEQFF; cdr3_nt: TGCGCCAGCAGCACAGGGACGGCCTACAATGAGCAGTTCTTC
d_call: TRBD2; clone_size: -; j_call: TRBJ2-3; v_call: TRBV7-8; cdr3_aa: CASSHQSGRRDTQYF; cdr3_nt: TGTGCCAGCAGTCACCAGAGCGGGAGGAGAGATACGCAGTATTTT
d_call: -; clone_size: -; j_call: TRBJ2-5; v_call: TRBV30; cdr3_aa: CAWSLEARETQYF; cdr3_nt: TGTGCCTGGAGTTTGGAAGCGAGAGAGACCCAGTACTTC
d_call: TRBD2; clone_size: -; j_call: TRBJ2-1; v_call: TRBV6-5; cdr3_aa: CASSYARTGGNEQFF; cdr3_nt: TGTGCCAGCAGTTATGCCCGCACGGGAGGGAATGAGCAGTTCTTC
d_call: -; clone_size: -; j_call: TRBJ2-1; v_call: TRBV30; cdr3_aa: CAWSGVGSSYNEQFF; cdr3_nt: TGTGCCTGGAGTGGTGTGGGGAGCTCCTACAATGAGCAGTTCTTC
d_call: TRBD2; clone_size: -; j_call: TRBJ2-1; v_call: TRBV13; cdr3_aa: CASSGSAGGQVFF; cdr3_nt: TGTGCCAGCAGCGGTTCAGCGGGGGGGCAGGTGTTCTTC
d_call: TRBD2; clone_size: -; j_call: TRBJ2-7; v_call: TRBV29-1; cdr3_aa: CSVEGVDLAGGGYEQYF; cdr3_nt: TGCAGCGTTGAAGGGGTAGACTTAGCGGGAGGAGGGTACGAGCAGTACTTC
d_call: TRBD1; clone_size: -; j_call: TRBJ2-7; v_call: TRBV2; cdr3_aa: CASSELAGGYSEQYF; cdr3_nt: TGTGCCAGCAGTGAACTGGCAGGGGGCTACAGCGAGCAGTACTTC
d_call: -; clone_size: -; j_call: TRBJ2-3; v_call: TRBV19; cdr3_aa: CASSPSGSDTQYF; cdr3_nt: TGTGCCAGTAGTCCTTCGGGGTCGGATACGCAGTATTTT
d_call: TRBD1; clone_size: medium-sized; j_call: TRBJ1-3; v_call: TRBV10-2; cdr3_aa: CASSGQGAAGNTIYF; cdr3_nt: TGCGCCAGCAGTGGACAGGGGGCGGCTGGAAACACCATATATTTT
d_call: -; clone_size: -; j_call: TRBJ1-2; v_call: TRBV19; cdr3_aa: CASSIVSGTGRRYTF; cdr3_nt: TGTGCCAGTAGTATAGTTTCCGGGACGGGGAGGCGCTACACCTTC
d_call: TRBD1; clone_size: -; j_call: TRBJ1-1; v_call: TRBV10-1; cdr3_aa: CASRDRGKNTEAFF; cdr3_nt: TGCGCCAGCAGGGACAGGGGGAAGAACACTGAAGCTTTCTTT
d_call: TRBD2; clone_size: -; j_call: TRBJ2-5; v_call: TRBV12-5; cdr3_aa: CASGLPGGKTQYF; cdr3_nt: TGTGCTAGTGGACTCCCGGGGGGAAAGACCCAGTACTTC
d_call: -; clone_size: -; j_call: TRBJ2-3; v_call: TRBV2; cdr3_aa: CASSVGGARTDTQYF; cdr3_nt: TGTGCCAGCAGTGTCGGAGGGGCCAGAACAGATACGCAGTATTTT
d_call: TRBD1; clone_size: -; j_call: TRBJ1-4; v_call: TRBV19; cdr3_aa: CATGDSDRGDEKLFF; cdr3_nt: TGTGCCACTGGAGACTCGGACAGGGGTGATGAAAAACTGTTTTTT
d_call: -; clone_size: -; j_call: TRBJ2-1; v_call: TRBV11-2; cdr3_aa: CASSRDNEQFF; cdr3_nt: TGTGCCAGCAGCCGGGACAATGAGCAGTTCTTC
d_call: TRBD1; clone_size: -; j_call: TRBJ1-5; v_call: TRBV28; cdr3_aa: CASSLLGQGIASQPQHF; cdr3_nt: TGTGCCAGCAGCCTATTGGGACAGGGGATAGCGAGTCAGCCCCAGCATTTT
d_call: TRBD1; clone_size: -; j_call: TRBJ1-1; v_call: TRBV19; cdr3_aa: CASSKDRGPAFF; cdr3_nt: TGTGCCAGTAGCAAAGACAGGGGGCCAGCTTTCTTT
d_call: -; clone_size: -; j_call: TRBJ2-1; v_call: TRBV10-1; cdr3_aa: CASSEYAKHGNEQFF; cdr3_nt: TGCGCCAGCAGTGAGTATGCCAAGCACGGGAATGAGCAGTTCTTC
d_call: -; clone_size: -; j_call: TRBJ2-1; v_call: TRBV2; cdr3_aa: CASSEDNYNEQFF; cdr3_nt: TGTGCCAGCAGTGAAGACAACTACAATGAGCAGTTCTTC
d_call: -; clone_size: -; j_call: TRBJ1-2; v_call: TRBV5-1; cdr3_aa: CASSGGTGGFREGYTF; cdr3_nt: TGCGCCAGCAGTGGGGGGACTGGGGGATTCCGAGAAGGCTACACCTTC
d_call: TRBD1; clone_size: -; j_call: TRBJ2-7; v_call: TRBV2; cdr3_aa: CASGGTGGHEQYF; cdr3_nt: TGTGCCAGCGGCGGGACAGGGGGTCACGAGCAGTACTTC
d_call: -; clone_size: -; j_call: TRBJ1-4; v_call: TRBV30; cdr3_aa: CAWSVTGTNEKLFF; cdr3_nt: TGTGCCTGGAGTGTGACGGGAACTAATGAAAAACTGTTTTTT
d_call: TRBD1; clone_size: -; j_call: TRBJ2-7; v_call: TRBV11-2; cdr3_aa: CASRAGTGGYEQYF; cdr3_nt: TGTGCCAGCAGGGCCGGAACAGGGGGCTACGAGCAGTACTTC
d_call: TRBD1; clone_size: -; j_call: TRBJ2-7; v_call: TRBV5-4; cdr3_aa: CASSYPGQGRGEQYF; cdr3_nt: TGTGCCAGCAGCTACCCGGGACAGGGGAGAGGGGAGCAGTACTTC
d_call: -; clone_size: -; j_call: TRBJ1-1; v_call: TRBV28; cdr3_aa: CASSRGETEAFF; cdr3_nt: TGTGCCAGCAGCCGGGGGGAGACTGAAGCTTTCTTT
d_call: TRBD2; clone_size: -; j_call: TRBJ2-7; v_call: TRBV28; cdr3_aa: CASSPGTSGSYEQYF; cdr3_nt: TGTGCCAGCAGTCCTGGGACTAGCGGATCCTACGAGCAGTACTTC
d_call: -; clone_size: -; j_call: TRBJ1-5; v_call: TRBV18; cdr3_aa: CASSPGRDQPQHF; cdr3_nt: TGTGCCAGCTCACCCGGGCGGGACCAGCCCCAGCATTTT
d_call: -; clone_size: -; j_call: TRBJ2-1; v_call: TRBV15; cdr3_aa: CATSRVGAGFNEQFF; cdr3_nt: TGTGCCACCAGCAGAGTAGGGGCGGGGTTCAATGAGCAGTTCTTC